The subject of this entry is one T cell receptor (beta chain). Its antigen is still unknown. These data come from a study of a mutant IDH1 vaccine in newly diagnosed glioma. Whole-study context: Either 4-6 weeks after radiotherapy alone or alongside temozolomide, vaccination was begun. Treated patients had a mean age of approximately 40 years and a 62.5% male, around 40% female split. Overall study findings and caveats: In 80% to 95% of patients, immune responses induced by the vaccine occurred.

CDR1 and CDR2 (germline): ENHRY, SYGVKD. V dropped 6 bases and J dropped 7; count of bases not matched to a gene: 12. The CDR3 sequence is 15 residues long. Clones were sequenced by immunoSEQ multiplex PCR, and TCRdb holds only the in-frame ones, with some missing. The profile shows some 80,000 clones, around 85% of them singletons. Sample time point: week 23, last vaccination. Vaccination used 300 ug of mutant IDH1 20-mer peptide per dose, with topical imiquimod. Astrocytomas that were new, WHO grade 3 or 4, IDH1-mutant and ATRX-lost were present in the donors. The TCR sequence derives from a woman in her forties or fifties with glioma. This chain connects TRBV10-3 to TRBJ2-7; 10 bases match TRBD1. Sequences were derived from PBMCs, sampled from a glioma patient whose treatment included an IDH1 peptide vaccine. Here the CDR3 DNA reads TGTGCCATCAGCGGACCGGGACAGGGGCAGGGTGAGCAGTACTTC. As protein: CAISGPGQGQGEQYF.